One sample yielded the 13 T cell receptor beta chains listed below, sequenced in a study of radiotherapy plus CTLA-4 blockade in lung cancer. Clones were read by immunoSEQ multiplex PCR, and TCRdb kept only the in-frame ones, dropping some. The sample holds more than 40,000 clones, less than 75% seen once. Specimen: peripheral blood, collected from a patient treated with radiotherapy plus ipilimumab. The receptors were gathered from a human donor with non-small cell lung cancer who had a partial response to radiotherapy plus ipilimumab.

V and J are TRBV6-6 and TRBJ1-5; the match to TRBD1 covers 7 bases. Germline CDR1 reads MNHNY; CDR2 reads SVGAGI (reference sequence). This CDR3 is 15 amino acids long. With 6 bases clipped from V and 7 bases from J, the junction kept 12 bases outside the gene matches. CDR3 sequence (DNA): TGTGCCAGCAGACAACCGGGGCAGGGGGACCAGCCCCAGCATTTT. Translated, it gives CASRQPGQGDQPQHF.

This clone was detected only a few times. The J gene is TRBJ1-5, the V gene TRBV6-5, with a weak D call TRBD1 (6 bases). Germline V gives CDR1 MNHEY, CDR2 SVGAGI. CDR3 length: 16 residues. Trimming pared 0 bases from V and 6 bases from J, leaving 15 bases between. The CDR3 nucleotides are TGTGCCAGCAGTTACTCGCAGGGGAGCGGTATTCAGCCCCAGCATTTT. It translates to CASSYSQGSGIQPQHF.

DNA for the CDR3: TGCAGCGCCGGACAGACCGACACTGAAGCTTTCTTT. Translating it yields CSAGQTDTEAFF. This chain links TRBV29-1 with TRBJ1-1; TRBD1 might be the D (6 bases). From germline, CDR1 is SQVTM and CDR2 ANQGSEA. The V and J ends lost 7 bases and 3 bases respectively, with 12 bases between them. The CDR3 loop spans 12 amino acids. Using reference TRBV29-1 and TRBJ1-1 for the parts outside the CDR3, the full variable domain is SAVISQKPSRDICQRGTSLTIQCQVDSQVTMMFWYRQQPGQSLTLIATANQGSEATYESGFVIDKFPISRPNLTFSTLTVSNMSPEDSSIYLCSAGQTDTEAFFGQGTRLTVV.

The V gene is TRBV10-3, the J gene TRBJ2-5; tentatively, D is TRBD2 (5 bases). Germline V gene sequence: CDR1 ENHRY, CDR2 SYGVKD. V lost 0 bases to trimming and J lost 4 bases, with 9 bases between them. There are 14 residues in the CDR3. The CDR3 DNA reads as TGTGCCATCAGTGAGTCATCTAGCAGAGAGACCCAGTACTTC. Its translation: CAISESSSRETQYF.

The chain joins TRBV12-5 to TRBJ2-5, with 8 nucleotides matching TRBD1. CDR3 length: 15 amino acids. The V and J ends lost 1 base and 4 bases, in that order; junction bases with no gene match: 5. CDR1 and CDR2 from the germline V gene are LGHNT and FRNRAP. The CDR3 spells CASGLAPGQVETQYF. The CDR3 DNA reads as TGTGCTAGTGGTTTGGCCCCGGGACAGGTAGAGACCCAGTACTTC. Filled out from reference TRBV12-5 and TRBJ2-5, the complete variable domain reads DARVTQTPRHKVTEMGQEVTMRCQPILGHNTVFWYRQTMMQGLELLAYFRNRAPLDDSGMPKDRFSAEMPDATLATLKIQPSEPRDSAVYFCASGLAPGQVETQYFGPGTRLLVL.

This clone was recorded a few times. The V call is TRBV7-8, the J call TRBJ2-7, with D unresolved. The CDR3 is made up of 11 amino acids. Between the trimmed V and J ends, which lost 5 bases and 5 bases, there was a span of 7 bases. Germline V gives CDR1 SGHVS, CDR2 FQNEAQ. The CDR3 bases are TGTGCCAGCAGCCCGGGTGACGAGCAGTACTTC. Translated: CASSPGDEQYF.

The chain is built from TRBV11-2 and TRBJ1-2; D is perhaps TRBD1 (5 bases). V was pared by 5 bases and J by 2 bases, with 15 bases between. Germline loops: CDR1 SGHAT, CDR2 FQNNGV. The length of the CDR3 is 15 residues. CDR3 region: CASSHRGGVNYGYTF. The CDR3 DNA reads TGTGCCAGCAGCCACCGGGGAGGGGTGAACTATGGCTACACCTTC.

The chain joins TRBV2 to TRBJ2-2; no clear D gene. The CDR3 runs 14 residues. The V gene's germline CDR1 is SNHLY and CDR2 FYNNEI. Trimming removed 7 bases at V and 2 bases at J, with 11 bases between. The DNA for the CDR3 is TGTGCCAGCATCCCGGTACTAAACACCGGGGAGCTGTTTTTT. Translation: CASIPVLNTGELFF.

The rearrangement uses TRBV2 and TRBJ2-3, with D tentatively TRBD2 (6 bases). CDR1 and CDR2 (germline): SNHLY, FYNNEI. The CDR3 is 11 residues long. V was cut by 6 bases and J by 10 bases, with 11 bases left in between. As DNA, the CDR3 is TGTGCCAGCAGGGGTTGGGAGGCGCAGTATTTT. Amino acid sequence: CASRGWEAQYF.

This chain uses TRBV5-8 with TRBJ2-7; 7 nucleotides align to TRBD2. There are 14 residues in the CDR3. Per germline, CDR1 SGHTS and CDR2 YDEGEE. V lost 0 bases to trimming and J lost 6 bases; unmatched junction nucleotides: 6. The CDR3 loop reads CASSLAIVAGEQYF. The CDR3 nucleotides read TGTGCCAGCAGCTTGGCCATTGTAGCGGGCGAGCAGTACTTC.

This clone was detected a few times. V gene TRBV7-2 combines with J gene TRBJ2-1; 14 nucleotides line up with TRBD2. The length of the CDR3 is 17 residues. The junction had 9 bases not matched to a gene; V was cut back by 5 bases and J by 6 bases. Germline V CDR1 and CDR2: SGHTA, FQGNSA. This CDR3 reads CASSVGLAGGGPNEQFF. As DNA, the CDR3 is TGTGCCAGCAGCGTCGGACTAGCGGGGGGTGGCCCCAATGAGCAGTTCTTC.

The V gene is TRBV19, the J gene TRBJ2-7, with D maybe TRBD1 (6 bases). V was shortened by 6 bases and J by 9 bases, with 21 bases between the two germline ends. Germline CDR1 is LNHDA and CDR2 is SQIVND (reference sequence). The CDR3 spans 14 residues. In DNA, the CDR3 is TGTGCCAGTAGCAGGGGCCGTCTAGGGGGAGCGCAGTACTTC. This encodes CASSRGRLGGAQYF.

CDR3 protein: CASSLRDRAGEQYF. The CDR3 DNA sequence: TGCGCCAGCAGCTTGAGGGACAGGGCGGGCGAGCAGTACTTC. The chain recombines TRBV5-1 with TRBJ2-7; 9 bases are shared with TRBD1. Germline CDR1 and CDR2: SGHRS and YFSETQ. The J segment lost 6 bases and the V segment lost 1 base, leaving 5 bases of the junction unmatched. This CDR3 contains 14 residues.